A single sample is the source of the 25 T cell receptor beta chains below, sequenced in a study of cytomegalovirus exposure and HLA in healthy donors. The PCR was carried out with 60 Vbeta primers and 13 Jbeta primers. Repertoires were generated with immunoSEQ multiplex PCR, while TCRdb's copy carries only in-frame clones and drops some. The data hold some 120,000 clones, with over 65% observed a single time. The material sequenced was PBMCs. These receptors came from a middle-aged woman in good health and CMV-seronegative.

The chain uses TRBV9 and TRBJ1-6; D is ambiguous. Germline loops: CDR1 SGDLS, CDR2 YYNGEE. The CDR3 extends over 13 amino acids. Trimming stripped 4 bases from V and 2 bases from J, with 4 bases between. The CDR3 sequence is CASSLAYNSPLHF. The CDR3 DNA is TGTGCCAGCAGCCTTGCCTATAATTCACCCCTCCACTTT.

V and J are TRBV10-1 and TRBJ2-7, with TRBD1 identical over 8 bases. The germline CDR1 and CDR2 sequences are WNHNN and SYGVQD (reference sequence). This CDR3 region has 15 residues. The V gene end was trimmed by 3 bases and the J gene end by 3 bases; junction bases not matched to a gene: 7. CDR3 sequence (DNA): TGCGCCAGCAGTGATGACAGGGGCGGTTTCTACGAGCAGTACTTC. The encoded protein is CASSDDRGGFYEQYF.

The V call is TRBV5-1, the J call TRBJ2-2; 7 bases line up with TRBD1. This CDR3 has 13 residues. Trimming removed 6 bases from V and 3 bases from J; junction bases left unmatched: 2. The germline gives CDR1 SGHRS, CDR2 YFSETQ. CDR3 in DNA: TGCGCCAGCACGGGGACAGACACCGGGGAGCTGTTTTTT. It yields the protein CASTGTDTGELFF.

The chain has TRBV4-1 and TRBJ2-1, with D possibly matching TRBD2 (5 bases). The CDR3 is 15 amino acids. In germline, CDR1 is MGHRA, CDR2 YSYEKL. The ends were cut back, 1 base at V and 0 bases at J, with 7 bases in the middle. CDR3 protein: CASSQVGSSYNEQFF. The CDR3 DNA follows: TGCGCCAGCAGCCAAGTGGGGAGCTCCTACAATGAGCAGTTCTTC.

V usage is TRBV5-1 and J usage is TRBJ1-3; TRBD1 is a possible D gene (5 bases). V was cut by 4 bases and J by 0 bases, with 8 bases left in between. Germline CDR1 is SGHRS and CDR2 is YFSETQ. The CDR3 has 14 amino acids. The CDR3 loop reads CASSLDTSGNTIYF. The CDR3 DNA reads TGCGCCAGCAGCCTGGACACCTCTGGAAACACCATATATTTT. The whole variable domain, filled in from reference TRBV5-1 and TRBJ1-3, reads KAGVTQTPRYLIKTRGQQVTLSCSPISGHRSVSWYQQTPGQGLQFLFEYFSETQRNKGNFPGRFSGRQFSNSRSEMNVSTLELGDSALYLCASSLDTSGNTIYFGEGSWLTVV.

The chain couples TRBV5-1 to TRBJ1-3; D ambiguous. The CDR3 is 15 amino acids. CDR1 is SGHRS, CDR2 YFSETQ, per germline. The V and J ends lost 3 bases and 0 bases respectively, with 10 bases between them. CDR3 DNA: TGCGCCAGCAGCTCAGAAAGCGGCTCTGGAAACACCATATATTTT. Protein product: CASSSESGSGNTIYF.

The CDR3 is CASSQDQRGHGANVLTF. CDR3 in DNA: TGCGCCAGCAGCCAAGATCAAAGGGGGCATGGGGCCAACGTCCTGACTTTC. This chain connects TRBV4-3 to TRBJ2-6; 7 nucleotides match TRBD1. Unmatched junction bases numbered 5, after V lost 0 bases and J lost 3 bases. The CDR3 spans 17 residues. CDR1 is LGHNA and CDR2 is YSLEER in the germline V gene.

This clone was observed a few times. J is TRBJ2-7 and V is TRBV2, with TRBD2 identical over 8 bases. V lost 6 bases and J lost 2; bases outside the gene matches: 12. The germline CDR1 and CDR2 sequences are SNHLY and FYNNEI. This CDR3 is 16 amino acids long. In nucleotides, the CDR3 is TGTGCCAGCAGAAATCCTTCCGGGACTAGTACCTACGAGCAGTACTTC. Its translation is CASRNPSGTSTYEQYF.

In this sample, this clone turned up a few times. The V and J genes are TRBV7-2 and TRBJ2-1; 9 bases are shared with TRBD2. J lost 2 bases, V lost 1 base, and 9 bases had no gene match. The CDR3 extends over 18 amino acids. From germline, CDR1 is SGHTA and CDR2 FQGNSA. In DNA form, the CDR3 reads TGTGCCAGCAGCTTAGGCCCACTAGCGGGCCAGGCCTACAATGAGCAGTTCTTC. As protein: CASSLGPLAGQAYNEQFF.

The gene calls are TRBV19 and TRBJ2-5; the match to TRBD1 covers 7 bases. There are 13 residues in the CDR3. The germline V gene encodes CDR1 LNHDA and CDR2 SQIVND (reference sequence). V was pared by 5 bases and J by 4 bases, with 4 bases of the junction left unmatched. The CDR3 loop is CASSVDRLETQYF. The CDR3, as DNA: TGTGCCAGTAGTGTGGACAGGTTAGAGACCCAGTACTTC.

J is TRBJ2-2 and V is TRBV18; 7 bases match TRBD1. J lost 5 bases, V lost 3 bases, and 6 bases had no gene match. Per germline, CDR1 KGHSH and CDR2 LQKENI. The CDR3 has 15 residues. The CDR3 nucleotides are TGTGCCAGCTCACCCCGGGACAGTTATACCGGGGAGCTGTTTTTT. It translates to CASSPRDSYTGELFF.

The rearrangement joins TRBV5-4 to TRBJ2-7; TRBD2 matches 10 bases. This CDR3 has 15 residues. After removal of 4 bases from V and 3 bases from J, the junction contained 7 bases not matched to a gene. The germline V gene has CDR1 SGHNT and CDR2 YYREEE (reference sequence). The CDR3 DNA follows: TGTGCCAGCAGCCCCGGGACTAGCGAATACTACGAGCAGTACTTC. Amino acids: CASSPGTSEYYEQYF.

V usage is TRBV6-5 and J usage is TRBJ1-1; 9 bases are shared with TRBD1. The V and J ends lost 5 bases and 3 bases, in that order; junction bases with no gene match: 7. This CDR3 is built from 15 residues. Germline assignment: CDR1 MNHEY and CDR2 SVGAGI. The CDR3 reads CASSLNRGQDTEAFF. The CDR3 DNA reads as TGTGCCAGCAGTCTAAACAGGGGGCAGGACACTGAAGCTTTCTTT.

This clone was counted a single time. This chain uses TRBV27 with TRBJ2-1, with unresolved D. Deletions cut 9 bases from V and 7 bases from J, with 13 bases between. Germline V gene lookup returns CDR1 MNHEY and CDR2 SMNVEV (reference sequence). CDR3 length: 12 residues. The chain's CDR3 is CASTNLGNEQFF. The CDR3, as DNA: TGTGCCAGTACAAACCTAGGTAATGAGCAGTTCTTC.

This clone has a handful of counts. The gene calls are TRBV6-1 and TRBJ1-5; a possible D gene is TRBD1 (5 bases). Trimming took 9 bases from V and 4 from J, leaving 10 bases between them. The germline V gene encodes CDR1 MNHNS and CDR2 SASEGT. This CDR3 is built from 12 residues. CDR3 sequence reads: CASKDINQPQHF. DNA for the CDR3: TGTGCCAGTAAGGACATTAATCAGCCCCAGCATTTT.

This clone turned up a few times. The chain joins TRBV10-3 to TRBJ1-1; no firm D call. CDR3 length: 15 amino acids. The germline V and J ends were trimmed by 3 bases and 4 bases, with 15 bases remaining between them. The germline V gene has CDR1 ENHRY and CDR2 SYGVKD. CDR3 nucleotides: TGTGCCATCAGTGACCGCGGGGTGCGAGGCACTGAAGCTTTCTTT. Translated: CAISDRGVRGTEAFF.

This clone has more than one count but fewer than ten. Its ends do not fully match the called genes, so a read error is possible. This rearrangement joins TRBV7-9 to TRBJ1-1; no reliable D call. The CDR3 is 14 residues long. From germline, CDR1 is SEHNR and CDR2 FQNEAQ (reference sequence). This CDR3 reads CSSSLAFMNTEAFF. The DNA for the CDR3 is TGTTCCAGCAGCTTAGCTTTTATGAACACTGAAGCTTTCTTT.

The chain employs TRBV27 and TRBJ2-4; the match to TRBD1 covers 8 bases. Germline CDR1 and CDR2: MNHEY and SMNVEV (reference sequence). V dropped 4 bases and J dropped 3; count of bases not matched to a gene: 5. The CDR3 consists of 15 residues. The CDR3 spells CASSSIGQGKNIQYF. DNA for the CDR3: TGTGCCAGCAGTTCCATTGGACAGGGCAAAAACATTCAGTACTTC.

The rearrangement uses TRBV10-1 and TRBJ1-4; possibly TRBD1 for D (5 bases). The germline V and J ends were trimmed by 3 bases and 6 bases, with 11 bases remaining between them. This CDR3 contains 14 residues. CDR1 is WNHNN and CDR2 is SYGVQD in the germline V gene (reference sequence). As DNA, the CDR3 is TGCGCCAGCAGTGACACAGGAGTATATGAAAAACTGTTTTTT. Translated: CASSDTGVYEKLFF.

The chain links TRBV13 to TRBJ2-7, with TRBD1 identical over 7 bases. The V and J ends lost 3 bases and 6 bases, in that order; junction bases with no gene match: 8. Germline V CDR1 and CDR2: PRHDT, FYEKMQ (reference sequence). The CDR3 contains 14 residues. CDR3: CASSFNRGGSEQYF. In nucleotides, the CDR3 is TGTGCCAGCAGCTTCAACAGGGGCGGGTCCGAGCAGTACTTC.

The V call is TRBV18, the J call TRBJ2-7; 8 bases line up with TRBD1. The CDR3 runs to 13 residues. With V trimmed by 6 bases and J by 3 bases, 4 bases remained unmatched. CDR1 KGHSH and CDR2 LQKENI come from the germline V gene. The CDR3 region is CASSQDRVYEQYF. The CDR3 nucleotides read TGTGCCAGCTCCCAGGACAGGGTCTACGAGCAGTACTTC. Filled out from reference TRBV18 and TRBJ2-7, the complete variable domain reads NAGVMQNPRHLVRRRGQEARLRCSPMKGHSHVYWYRQLPEEGLKFMVYLQKENIIDESGMPKERFSAEFPKEGPSILRIQQVVRGDSAAYFCASSQDRVYEQYFGPGTRLTVT.

This chain joins TRBV9 and TRBJ2-4; the match to TRBD2 covers 9 bases. Per the germline V gene, CDR1 is SGDLS and CDR2 is YYNGEE. The CDR3 has 16 amino acids. V was pared by 2 bases and J by 2 bases, with 5 bases of the junction left unmatched. CDR3 protein: CASSVGTSTTKNIQYF. Written as DNA, the CDR3 is TGTGCCAGCAGCGTCGGGACTAGCACCACCAAAAACATTCAGTACTTC.

The chain links TRBV5-1 to TRBJ2-7, with TRBD1 matching over 8 bases. Per germline, CDR1 SGHRS and CDR2 YFSETQ. The V segment lost 2 bases and the J segment 1 base; nucleotides outside the gene matches: 2. CDR3 length: 14 amino acids. The CDR3, as DNA: TGCGCCAGCAGCTTAGGACAGGGTTCCTACGAGCAGTACTTC. Its protein product is CASSLGQGSYEQYF.

V and J are TRBV27 and TRBJ2-4; 7 bases align to TRBD2. CDR1 and CDR2 from the germline V gene are MNHEY and SMNVEV (reference sequence). Trimming took 3 bases from V and 9 from J; bases not matched to a gene: 8. The CDR3 totals 14 residues. The CDR3 DNA sequence: TGTGCCAGCAGTTTGGATCAGGGCGGGGGCATTCAGTACTTC. It specifies CASSLDQGGGIQYF.

The chain joins TRBV27 to TRBJ1-4; TRBD1 matches 9 bases. The CDR3 is 17 amino acids. CDR1 is MNHEY and CDR2 is SMNVEV in the germline V gene (reference sequence). The J segment lost 0 bases and the V segment lost 5 bases, leaving 7 bases of the junction unmatched. CDR3 DNA: TGTGCCAGCAGTCCGCGGACAGGGGAAACAACTAATGAAAAACTGTTTTTT. This sequence encodes CASSPRTGETTNEKLFF.